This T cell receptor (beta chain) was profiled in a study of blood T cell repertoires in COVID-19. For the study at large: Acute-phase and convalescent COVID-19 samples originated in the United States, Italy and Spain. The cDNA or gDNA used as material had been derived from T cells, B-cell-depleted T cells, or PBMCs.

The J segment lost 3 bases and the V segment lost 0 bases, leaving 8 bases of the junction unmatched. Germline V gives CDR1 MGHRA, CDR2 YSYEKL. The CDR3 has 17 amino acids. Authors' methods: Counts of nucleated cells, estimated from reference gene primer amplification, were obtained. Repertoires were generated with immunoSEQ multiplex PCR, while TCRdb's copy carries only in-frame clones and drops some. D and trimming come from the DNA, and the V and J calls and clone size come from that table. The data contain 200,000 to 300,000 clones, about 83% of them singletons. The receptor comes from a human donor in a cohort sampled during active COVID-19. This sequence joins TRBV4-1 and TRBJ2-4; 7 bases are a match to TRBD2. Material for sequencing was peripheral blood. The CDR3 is CASSQEPRGGSKNIQYF. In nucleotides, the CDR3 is TGCGCCAGCAGCCAAGAACCTAGGGGCGGGAGCAAAAACATTCAGTACTTC.